The T cell receptor beta chain described here comes from a study of monozygotic twins with inflammatory bowel disease. Using eight separate reactions per sample, the authors generated cDNA. The template-switching step introduced UMIs that carried a 6-nucleotide sample barcode. After re-calling the 5' RACE reads, TCRdb lists one entry per CDR3 protein, DNA absent. This sample's table reports 200,000 to 250,000 distinct CDR3 sequences. The CDR3 has 13 amino acids. Per germline, CDR1 LNHDA and CDR2 SQIVND (reference sequence). The TCR was taken from a human donor with ulcerative colitis or Crohn's disease, or a healthy co-twin of an affected twin (not recorded which). The rearrangement links TRBV19 to TRBJ2-5; with no DNA, the TCRdb D assignment of TRBD1 cannot be verified. The material sequenced was blood. The CDR3 spells CASSGAGQETQYF.